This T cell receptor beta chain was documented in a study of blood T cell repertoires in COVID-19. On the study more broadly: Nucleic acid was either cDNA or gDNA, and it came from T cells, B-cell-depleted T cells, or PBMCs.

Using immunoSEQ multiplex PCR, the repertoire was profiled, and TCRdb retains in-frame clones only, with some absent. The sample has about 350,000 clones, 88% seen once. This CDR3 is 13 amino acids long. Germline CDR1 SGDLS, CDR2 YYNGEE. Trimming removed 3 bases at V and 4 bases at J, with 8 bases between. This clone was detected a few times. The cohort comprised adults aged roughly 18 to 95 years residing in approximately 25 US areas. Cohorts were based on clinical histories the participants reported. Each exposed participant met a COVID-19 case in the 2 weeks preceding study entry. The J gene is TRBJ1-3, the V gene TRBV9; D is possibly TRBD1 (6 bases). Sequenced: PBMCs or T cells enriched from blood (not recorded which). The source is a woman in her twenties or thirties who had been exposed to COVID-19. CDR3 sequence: CASSGQGGNTIYF. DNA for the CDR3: TGTGCCAGCAGCGGGCAGGGGGGAAACACCATATATTTT.